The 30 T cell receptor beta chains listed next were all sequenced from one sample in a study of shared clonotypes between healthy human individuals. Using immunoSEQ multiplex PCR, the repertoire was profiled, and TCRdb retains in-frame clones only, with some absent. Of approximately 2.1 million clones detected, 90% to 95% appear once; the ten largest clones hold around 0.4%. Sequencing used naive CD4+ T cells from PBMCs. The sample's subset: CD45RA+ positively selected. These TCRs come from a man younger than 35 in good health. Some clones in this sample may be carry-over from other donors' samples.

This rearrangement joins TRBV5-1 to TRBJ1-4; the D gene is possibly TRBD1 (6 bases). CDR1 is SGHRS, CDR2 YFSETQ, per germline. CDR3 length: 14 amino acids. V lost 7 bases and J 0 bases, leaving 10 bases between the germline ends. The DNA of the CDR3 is TGCGCCAGCGCCCGACAGGCAACTAATGAAAAACTGTTTTTT. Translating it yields CASARQATNEKLFF.

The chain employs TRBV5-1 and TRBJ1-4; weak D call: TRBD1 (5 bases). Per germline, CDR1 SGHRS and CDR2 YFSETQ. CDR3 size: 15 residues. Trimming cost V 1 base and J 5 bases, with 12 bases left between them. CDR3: CASSLSGTLNEKLFF. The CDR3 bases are TGCGCCAGCAGCTTGAGTGGGACCCTAAATGAAAAACTGTTTTTT.

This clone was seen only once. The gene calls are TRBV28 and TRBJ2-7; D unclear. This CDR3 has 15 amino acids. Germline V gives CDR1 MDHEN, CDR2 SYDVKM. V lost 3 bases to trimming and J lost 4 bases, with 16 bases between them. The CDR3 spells CASSFHLALPYEQYF. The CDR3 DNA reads TGTGCCAGCAGTTTCCACCTCGCCTTACCTTACGAGCAGTACTTC.

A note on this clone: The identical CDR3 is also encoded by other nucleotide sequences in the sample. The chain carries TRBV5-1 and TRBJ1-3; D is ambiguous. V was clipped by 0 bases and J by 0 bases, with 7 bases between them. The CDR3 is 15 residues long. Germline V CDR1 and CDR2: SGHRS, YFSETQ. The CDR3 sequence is CASSLAGISGNTIYF. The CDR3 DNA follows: TGCGCCAGCAGCTTGGCAGGCATCTCTGGAAACACCATATATTTT. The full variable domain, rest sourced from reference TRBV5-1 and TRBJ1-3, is KAGVTQTPRYLIKTRGQQVTLSCSPISGHRSVSWYQQTPGQGLQFLFEYFSETQRNKGNFPGRFSGRQFSNSRSEMNVSTLELGDSALYLCASSLAGISGNTIYFGEGSWLTVV.

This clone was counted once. DNA of the CDR3: TGTGCCAGCAGCTTGAGTACCCAAAGGATCGGGCACGAGCAGTACTTC. It codes for CASSLSTQRIGHEQYF. The rearrangement links TRBV7-2 to TRBJ2-7; D is unclear. CDR1 is SGHTA and CDR2 is FQGNSA in the germline V gene. The V gene lost 3 bases and the J gene lost 5 bases, with 20 bases spanning the gap. The CDR3 has 16 residues.

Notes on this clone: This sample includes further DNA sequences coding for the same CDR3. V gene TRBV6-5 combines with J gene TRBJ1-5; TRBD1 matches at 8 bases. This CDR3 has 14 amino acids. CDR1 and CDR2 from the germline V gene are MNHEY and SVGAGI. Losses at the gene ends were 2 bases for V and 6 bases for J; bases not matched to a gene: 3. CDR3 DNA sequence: TGTGCCAGCAGTTACCGGACAGGGAGTCAGCCCCAGCATTTT. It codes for CASSYRTGSQPQHF.

The CDR3 protein is CASSFNRPLLAKNIQYF. CDR3 sequence (DNA): TGCGCCAGCAGCTTTAACCGACCGCTTTTAGCCAAAAACATTCAGTACTTC. The chain joins TRBV5-1 to TRBJ2-4; D is uncertain. The V end lost 2 bases, the J end lost 0 bases, and 15 bases lay between the germline ends. The CDR3 is 17 amino acids. Germline V gene sequence: CDR1 SGHRS, CDR2 YFSETQ.

DNA for the CDR3: TGTGCCAGCTCACCAGACCTAGGACAGGTTAACTATGGCTACACCTTC. Protein product: CASSPDLGQVNYGYTF. The chain has TRBV18 and TRBJ1-2; TRBD1 agrees at 7 bases. Germline V lookup: CDR1 KGHSH, CDR2 LQKENI. Losses at the gene ends were 2 bases for V and 1 base for J; bases not matched to a gene: 7. This CDR3 is built from 16 residues.

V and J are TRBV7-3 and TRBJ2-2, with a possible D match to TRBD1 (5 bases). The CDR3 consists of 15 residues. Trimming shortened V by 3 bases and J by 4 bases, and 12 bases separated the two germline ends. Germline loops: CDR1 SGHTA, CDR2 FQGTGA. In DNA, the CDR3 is TGTGCCAGCAGCTTCCAGGGCGCGAGCACCGGGGAGCTGTTTTTT. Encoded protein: CASSFQGASTGELFF. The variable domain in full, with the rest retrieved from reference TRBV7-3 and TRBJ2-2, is GAGVSQTPSNKVTEKGKYVELRCDPISGHTALYWYRQSLGQGPEFLIYFQGTGAADDSGLPNDRFFAVRPEGSVSTLKIQRTERGDSAVYLCASSFQGASTGELFFGEGSRLTVL.

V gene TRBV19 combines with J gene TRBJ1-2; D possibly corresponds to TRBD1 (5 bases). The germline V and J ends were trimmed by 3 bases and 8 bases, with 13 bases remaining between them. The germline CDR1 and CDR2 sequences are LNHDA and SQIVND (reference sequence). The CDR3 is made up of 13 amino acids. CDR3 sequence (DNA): TGTGCCAGTAGTATTGGGGCTGTATCCGGCTACACCTTC. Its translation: CASSIGAVSGYTF.

CDR3: CASSLGQGSSSMNTEAFF. The CDR3 bases are TGTGCCAGCAGCTTAGGGCAGGGGAGTTCTTCCATGAACACTGAAGCTTTCTTT. The gene calls are TRBV7-9 and TRBJ1-1; possibly TRBD1 for D (6 bases). Germline loops: CDR1 SEHNR, CDR2 FQNEAQ (reference sequence). This CDR3 contains 18 residues. V was cut by 1 base and J by 0 bases, with 18 bases left in between.

CDR3 nucleotide sequence: TGTGCCTGGAGTGTAAAGAATGAAGCTTTCTTT. Its protein is CAWSVKNEAFF. The chain links TRBV30 to TRBJ1-1, with D hard to call. CDR3 length: 11 residues. The germline V gene has CDR1 GTSNPN and CDR2 SVGIG (reference sequence). The V end was cut by 0 bases, the J end by 7 bases, with 6 bases between.

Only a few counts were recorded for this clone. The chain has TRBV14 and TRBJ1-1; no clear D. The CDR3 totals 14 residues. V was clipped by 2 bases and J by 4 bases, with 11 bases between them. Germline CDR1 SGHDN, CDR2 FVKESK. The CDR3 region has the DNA TGTGCCAGCAGCCAACTGGTCAAGAGCACTGAAGCTTTCTTT. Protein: CASSQLVKSTEAFF.

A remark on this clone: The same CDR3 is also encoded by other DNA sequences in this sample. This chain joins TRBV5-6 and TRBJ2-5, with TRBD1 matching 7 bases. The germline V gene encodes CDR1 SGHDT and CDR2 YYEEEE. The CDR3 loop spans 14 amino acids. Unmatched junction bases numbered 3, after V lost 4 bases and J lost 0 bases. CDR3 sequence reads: CASSPGQNQETQYF. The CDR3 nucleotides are TGTGCCAGCAGCCCGGGACAGAACCAAGAGACCCAGTACTTC.

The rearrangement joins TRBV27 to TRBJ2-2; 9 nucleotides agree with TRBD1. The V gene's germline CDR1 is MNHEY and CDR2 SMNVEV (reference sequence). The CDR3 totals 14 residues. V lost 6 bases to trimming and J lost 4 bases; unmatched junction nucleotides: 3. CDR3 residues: CASRGQGFTGELFF. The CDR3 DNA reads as TGTGCCAGCAGGGGACAGGGATTCACCGGGGAGCTGTTTTTT.

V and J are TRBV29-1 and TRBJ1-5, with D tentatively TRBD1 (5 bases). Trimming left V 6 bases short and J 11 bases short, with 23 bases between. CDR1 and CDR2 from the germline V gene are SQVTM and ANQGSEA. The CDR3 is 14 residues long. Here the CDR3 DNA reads TGCAGCGTAAGCTCCGGGACCCAAAATGCAGCCCAGCATTTT. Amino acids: CSVSSGTQNAAQHF. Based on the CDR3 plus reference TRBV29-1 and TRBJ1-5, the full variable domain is SAVISQKPSRDICQRGTSLTIQCQVDSQVTMMFWYRQQPGQSLTLIATANQGSEATYESGFVIDKFPISRPNLTFSTLTVSNMSPEDSSIYLCSVSSGTQNAAQHFGDGTRLSIL.

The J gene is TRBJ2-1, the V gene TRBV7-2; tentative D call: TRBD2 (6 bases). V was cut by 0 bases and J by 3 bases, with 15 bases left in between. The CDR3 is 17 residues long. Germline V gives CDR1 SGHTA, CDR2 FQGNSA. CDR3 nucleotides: TGTGCCAGCAGCTTAGCGGGGGGTAGCATGGGCTACAATGAGCAGTTCTTC. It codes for CASSLAGGSMGYNEQFF.

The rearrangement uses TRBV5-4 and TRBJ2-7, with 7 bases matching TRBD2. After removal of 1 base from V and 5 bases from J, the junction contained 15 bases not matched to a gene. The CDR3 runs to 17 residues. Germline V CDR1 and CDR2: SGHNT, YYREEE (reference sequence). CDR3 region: CASSLLSRGPGGDEQYF. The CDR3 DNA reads TGTGCCAGCAGCTTGCTCTCGAGGGGACCGGGAGGTGACGAGCAGTACTTC. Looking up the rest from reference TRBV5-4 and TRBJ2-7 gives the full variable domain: ETGVTQSPTHLIKTRGQQVTLRCSSQSGHNTVSWYQQALGQGPQFIFQYYREEENGRGNFPPRFSGLQFPNYSSELNVNALELDDSALYLCASSLLSRGPGGDEQYFGPGTRLTVT.

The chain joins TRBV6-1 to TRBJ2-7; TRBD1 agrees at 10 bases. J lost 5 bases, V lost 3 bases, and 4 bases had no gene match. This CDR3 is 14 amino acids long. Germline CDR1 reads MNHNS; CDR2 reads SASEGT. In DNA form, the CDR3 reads TGTGCCAGCAGTGATGGGACAGGGGTCCACGAGCAGTACTTC. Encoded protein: CASSDGTGVHEQYF.

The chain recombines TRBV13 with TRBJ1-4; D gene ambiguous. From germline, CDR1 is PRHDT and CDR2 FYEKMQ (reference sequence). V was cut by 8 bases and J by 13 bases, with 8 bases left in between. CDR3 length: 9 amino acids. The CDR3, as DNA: TGTGCCAGCGGGCAAGGACTGTTTTTT. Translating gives CASGQGLFF.

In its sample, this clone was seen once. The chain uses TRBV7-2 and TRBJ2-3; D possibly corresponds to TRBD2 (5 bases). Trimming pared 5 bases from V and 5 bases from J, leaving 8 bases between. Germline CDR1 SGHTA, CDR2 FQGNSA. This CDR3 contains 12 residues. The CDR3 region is CASSPGIDTQYF. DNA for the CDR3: TGTGCCAGCAGCCCGGGAATAGATACGCAGTATTTT.

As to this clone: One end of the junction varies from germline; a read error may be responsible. CDR3: CASNLGWLAGSYNEQFF. Here the CDR3 DNA reads TGTGCCAGCAACTTAGGATGGCTAGCGGGGTCCTACAATGAGCAGTTCTTC. V gene TRBV7-2 combines with J gene TRBJ2-1; 9 bases are a match to TRBD2. CDR3 length: 17 amino acids. Germline CDR1 SGHTA, CDR2 FQGNSA.

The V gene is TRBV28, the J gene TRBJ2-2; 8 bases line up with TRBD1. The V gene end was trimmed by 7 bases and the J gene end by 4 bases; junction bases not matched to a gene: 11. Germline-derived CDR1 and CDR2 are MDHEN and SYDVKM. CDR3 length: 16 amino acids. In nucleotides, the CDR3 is TGTGCCAGCACCCCCAGTGGTGGACAGGGCACCGGGGAGCTGTTTTTT. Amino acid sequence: CASTPSGGQGTGELFF.

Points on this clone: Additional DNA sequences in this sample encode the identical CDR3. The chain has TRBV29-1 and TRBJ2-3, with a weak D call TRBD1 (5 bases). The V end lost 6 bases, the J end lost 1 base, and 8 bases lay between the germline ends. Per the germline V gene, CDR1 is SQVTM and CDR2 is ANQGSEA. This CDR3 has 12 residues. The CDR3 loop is CSVLTGTDTQYF. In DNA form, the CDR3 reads TGCAGCGTCTTGACAGGCACAGATACGCAGTATTTT.

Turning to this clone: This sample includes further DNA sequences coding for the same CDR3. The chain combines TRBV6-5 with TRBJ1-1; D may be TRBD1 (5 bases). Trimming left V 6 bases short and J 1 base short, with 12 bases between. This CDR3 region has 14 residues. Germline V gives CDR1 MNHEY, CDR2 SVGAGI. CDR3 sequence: CASRPRQGNTEAFF. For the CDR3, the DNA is TGTGCCAGCAGGCCCCGTCAGGGGAACACTGAAGCTTTCTTT.

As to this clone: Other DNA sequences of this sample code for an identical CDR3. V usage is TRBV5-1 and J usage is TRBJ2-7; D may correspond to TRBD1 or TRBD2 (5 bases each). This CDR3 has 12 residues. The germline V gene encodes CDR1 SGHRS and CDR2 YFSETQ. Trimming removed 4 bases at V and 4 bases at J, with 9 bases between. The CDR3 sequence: CASSTGTYEQYF. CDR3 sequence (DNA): TGCGCCAGCAGCACGGGGACGTACGAGCAGTACTTC.

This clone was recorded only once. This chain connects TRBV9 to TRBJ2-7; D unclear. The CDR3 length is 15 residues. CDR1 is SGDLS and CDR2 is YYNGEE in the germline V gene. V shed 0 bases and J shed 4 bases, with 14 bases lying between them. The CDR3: CASSVAPTKSYEQYF. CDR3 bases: TGTGCCAGCAGCGTAGCCCCCACCAAAAGTTACGAGCAGTACTTC. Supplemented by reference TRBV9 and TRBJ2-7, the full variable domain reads DSGVTQTPKHLITATGQRVTLRCSPRSGDLSVYWYQQSLDQGLQFLIQYYNGEERAKGNILERFSAQQFPDLHSELNLSSLELGDSALYFCASSVAPTKSYEQYFGPGTRLTVT.

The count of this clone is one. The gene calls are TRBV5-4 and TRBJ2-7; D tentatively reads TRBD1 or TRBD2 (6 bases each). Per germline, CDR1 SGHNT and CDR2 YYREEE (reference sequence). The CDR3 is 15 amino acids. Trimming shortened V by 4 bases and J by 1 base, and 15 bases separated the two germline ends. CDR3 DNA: TGTGCCAGCAGCGAAGGGGGGCGCGGGTCCTACGAGCAGTACTTC. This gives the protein CASSEGGRGSYEQYF. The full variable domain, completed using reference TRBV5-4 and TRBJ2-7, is ETGVTQSPTHLIKTRGQQVTLRCSSQSGHNTVSWYQQALGQGPQFIFQYYREEENGRGNFPPRFSGLQFPNYSSELNVNALELDDSALYLCASSEGGRGSYEQYFGPGTRLTVT.

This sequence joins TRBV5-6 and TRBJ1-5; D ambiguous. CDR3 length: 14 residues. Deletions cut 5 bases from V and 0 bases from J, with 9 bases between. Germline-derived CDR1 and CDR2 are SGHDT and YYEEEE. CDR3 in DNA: TGTGCCAGCAGTCGTCCGGGTAGCAATCAGCCCCAGCATTTT. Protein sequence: CASSRPGSNQPQHF.

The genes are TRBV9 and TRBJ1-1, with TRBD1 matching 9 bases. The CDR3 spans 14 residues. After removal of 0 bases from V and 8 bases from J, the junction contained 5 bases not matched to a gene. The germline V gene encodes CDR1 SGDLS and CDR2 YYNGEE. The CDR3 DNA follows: TGTGCCAGCAGCGTAGTGGGGGGACAGGGCGAAGCTTTCTTT. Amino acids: CASSVVGGQGEAFF.